These T cell receptor beta chains were read from a single sample in a study of tumor-infiltrating lymphocytes in primary liver carcinoma. TCRdb re-analysed the multiplex PCR reads in MiXCR, keeping a single row per CDR3 protein. The data show tens of thousands of distinct CDR3 sequences, 60% to 80% seen once. The specimen was liver tumor tissue from sampling region 5. These TCRs come from a middle-aged man with primary liver carcinoma and hepatitis B virus infection. CDR3s include the opening cysteine and the closing phenylalanine or tryptophan. A D gene is named only where the DNA matches it firmly. Where a row states a size, it is once, few, many or the class of an expanded clone; other rows omit it.

TRBJ2-7 TRBV11-3 TRBD2 . CASNPGEGDYEQHF TGTGCCAGCAACCCTGGAGAAGGGGACTACGAACAGCACTTC
TRBJ1-5 TRBV28 . . CANSPNGQRGQPQHF TGTGCCAACAGCCCGAATGGACAGAGGGGTCAGCCCCAGCATTTT
TRBJ2-7 TRBV28 . . CASSAPWIYEQYF TGTGCCAGCAGTGCGCCTTGGATCTATGAGCAGTACTTC
TRBJ2-3 TRBV6-6 TRBD2 . CARNTGTSGRVLPDRQYF TGTGCCAGGAACACCGGGACTAGCGGGAGGGTCCTCCCGGATAGGCAGTATTTT
TRBJ2-1 TRBV11-3 . . CTRSFRGPGLQFF TGTACAAGGAGCTTCCGTGGGCCCGGACTACAGTTCTTC
TRBJ2-1 TRBV29-1 TRBD2 . CSVEASGIYNEHFF TGCAGCGTTGAAGCTAGCGGCATTTACAATGAGCATTTCTTC
TRBJ2-1 TRBV6-2/TRBV6-3 . . CGSSYSSHEPLQFF TGTGGCAGCAGTTACTCGAGCCATGAACCTCTGCAGTTCTTC
TRBJ2-3 TRBV11-3 . . CASSHRGGGTDTQYF TGTGCCAGCAGTCACAGAGGGGGAGGCACGGATACGCAGTATTTT
TRBJ2-1 TRBV5-1 . . CASSSTGLTEQFF TGCGCCAGCAGCTCGACGGGTCTAACTGAGCAGTTCTTC
TRBJ2-6 TRBV4-3 . . CASSQDGSGRAAKVLTF TGCGCCAGCAGTCAAGATGGGTCAGGGCGCGCGGCCAAAGTCCTGACTTTC
TRBJ2-1 TRBV5-1 . once CASSSAGVYDEQLF TGCGCCAGCAGCTCTGCAGGAGTCTACGATGAGCAGCTCTTC
TRBJ2-3 TRBV5-1 . . CASSLASANTDTQCF TGCGCCAGCAGCTTGGCCAGCGCCAACACAGATACGCAGTGTTTT
TRBJ2-3 TRBV6-5 TRBD2 . CPSNPGLAGTGMQYF TGTCCCAGCAACCCAGGACTAGCGGGAACAGGTATGCAGTATTTT
TRBJ2-7 TRBV7-9 . . CASILPGKKQYF TGTGCCAGCATCTTGCCCGGTAAGAAGCAGTACTTC
TRBJ2-7 TRBV6-6 . many CASSYSGVRATYEQYF TGTGCCAGCAGTTACTCGGGAGTAAGGGCAACCTACGAGCAGTACTTC
TRBJ1-2 TRBV29-1 . . CSVILLGGYSF TGTAGCGTGATACTCTTGGGTGGCTACTCCTTC
TRBJ2-7 TRBV7-2 TRBD2 . CASSLMISGRESYEQYF TGTGCCAGCAGCTTGATGATTAGCGGGAGAGAATCCTACGAGCAGTACTTC
TRBJ1-5 TRBV6-2/TRBV6-3 . . CASSPPASGTSNQPQHF TGTGCCAGTAGCCCACCGGCCTCGGGGACCAGCAATCAGCCCCAGCATTTT
TRBJ2-7 TRBV11-2 . few CASSLGRGGEQYF TGTGCCAGCAGCTTAGGCAGGGGGGGCGAGCAGTACTTC
TRBJ1-1 TRBV12-3/TRBV12-4 . . CVSTPGRQNTEAFF TGTGTTAGCACCCCCGGACGGCAGAACACTGAAGCTTTCTTT
TRBJ2-1 TRBV4-3 . . CASSQGPYPEYNEQFF TGCGCCAGCAGCCAAGGTCCCTACCCAGAGTACAATGAGCAGTTCTTC
TRBJ2-2 TRBV6-1 . . CVSGTQGISAGELFF TGTGTCAGCGGAACACAGGGTATTTCGGCCGGGGAGCTGTTTTTT
TRBJ1-4 TRBV28 . . CAGSLIGLVNMGVQNEKLFF TGTGCCGGCAGTTTAATAGGTCTGGTGAATATGGGGGTTCAGAATGAAAAACTGTTTTTT
TRBJ2-1 TRBV11-3 . . CARSLGEGANTYNEQFF TGTGCCAGGAGCTTAGGGGAAGGCGCTAACACCTACAATGAGCAGTTCTTT
TRBJ2-5 TRBV6-6 TRBD2 . CASMRSGGKGETQYF TGTGCCAGCATGCGCTCGGGGGGTAAGGGTGAGACCCAGTACTTC
TRBJ2-1 TRBV28 TRBD2 . CASIPPERGGYSEQFF TGTGCCAGTATCCCCCCGGAGCGGGGGGGCTACAGTGAGCAATTCTTC
TRBJ1-2 TRBV30 TRBD1 medium-sized CACPGWTGSVDGYTF TGTGCCTGCCCCGGCTGGACAGGGTCGGTGGATGGCTACACCTTC
TRBJ2-5 TRBV5-1 . . CASSLAMLAQEAQNF TGCGCCAGCAGCTTGGCCATGCTAGCCCAAGAGGCCCAGAACTTC
TRBJ2-2 TRBV5-4 . . CANSPGQANTGELFF TGTGCCAACAGCCCGGGACAAGCGAACACCGGGGAGCTGTTTTTC
TRBJ2-3 TRBV7-9 . . CASSPDRGDTQYF TGTGCCAGCAGCCCCGACCGAGGGGATACACAGTATTTT
TRBJ1-1 TRBV6-2/TRBV6-3 . . CASRDALIEAFF TGTGCCAGCAGGGATGCCTTAATTGAAGCTTTCTTT
TRBJ2-3 TRBV6-4 TRBD2 . CASNVSQSGSTDTQCF TGTGCCAGCAATGTCTCACAGAGCGGGAGCACAGATACGCAGTGTTTT
TRBJ2-1 TRBV7-9 TRBD2 many CASSPLRLAGVYEQFF TGTGCCAGCAGCCCCCTCCGACTAGCGGGAGTTTATGAGCAGTTCTTC
TRBJ2-5 TRBV6-6 . once CASSIRDKGTQETQYF TGTGCAAGCAGTATCCGGGACAAGGGTACCCAAGAGACCCAGTACTTC
TRBJ2-7 TRBV4-3 . . CAISQGGGEQYF TGCGCCATTAGCCAGGGAGGGGGAGAGCAATACTTT
TRBJ2-1 TRBV5-1 . . CASSLIESDYNEQFF TGCGCCAGCAGCTTGATTGAAAGTGACTACAATGAACAGTTCTTC
TRBJ1-6 TRBV28 . . CASNISPRQDNLPLHF TGTGCCAGTAATATTTCCCCCCGACAGGATAATTTACCCCTCCACTTT
TRBJ2-3 TRBV6-2/TRBV6-3 . . CASSFDTSCTDTQYF TGTGCCAGCAGCTTTGACACCTCTTGCACAGATACGCAGTATTTT
TRBJ2-1 TRBV6-5 TRBD2 . CASSAGLGLNEQFF TGTGCCAGCAGTGCGGGACTAGGATTGAACGAGCAGTTCTTC
TRBJ2-1 TRBV12-3/TRBV12-4 TRBD2 . CAIRQRWAGDSNEQFF TGTGCCATCAGACAGAGGTGGGCGGGAGATTCTAATGAGCAGTTCTTC
TRBJ2-7 TRBV29-1 TRBD2 . CSVEVQGLEEDEQYF TGCAGCGTTGAAGTCCAGGGACTAGAAGAGGACGAGCAGTACTTC
TRBJ2-4 TRBV28 . medium-sized CASSSVLIQYF TGTGCCAGCAGTTCGGTACTTATTCAGTACTTC
TRBJ1-6 TRBV6-5 . few CASSYSWVHFSPLHF TGTGCCAGCAGTTACTCATGGGTCCACTTTTCACCCCTCCACTTT
TRBJ2-3 TRBV29-1 . . CSASGIGASDMQYF TGCAGCGCTTCCGGGATAGGGGCGTCAGATATGCAGTATTTT
TRBJ1-1 TRBV4-2 . . CASSKAGQSAETFF TGTGCCAGCAGCAAGGCTGGACAGTCGGCTGAAACTTTCTTT
TRBJ1-2 TRBV29-1 . . CSVFEQINYGYTF TGCAGCGTTTTCGAACAGATTAACTATGGCTACACCTTC
TRBJ2-7 TRBV7-3 . many CASSNGHEQYF TGTGCCAGCAGCAACGGTCACGAGCAGTACTTC
TRBJ1-1 TRBV4-3 . . CASSHLDQNTGAFF TGCGCCAGCAGCCACCTCGACCAGAACACTGGGGCTTTCTTT